Listed below are T cell receptor beta chains from one sample, sequenced in a study of blood T cell repertoires in COVID-19. Clones were sequenced by immunoSEQ multiplex PCR, and TCRdb holds only the in-frame ones, with some missing. The data show 40,000 to 45,000 clones, 80% to 90% seen once. Material for sequencing was peripheral blood. All receptors derive from a human donor in a cohort sampled during active COVID-19. The CDR3 runs from the conserved cysteine through the conserved F or W. D genes are given only for firm matches. Clone size, where shown, is once, few, many, or a class for clones that have expanded.

cdr3_aa | cdr3_nt | d_call | clone_size | j_call | v_call
CASSLGQGARETQYF | TGTGCCAGCAGCTTGGGACAGGGGGCTCGAGAGACCCAGTACTTC | TRBD1 | - | TRBJ2-5 | TRBV5-6
CASSLFLSLSSYNEQFF | TGTGCCAGCAGCTTATTTTTGTCTTTGAGCTCCTACAATGAGCAGTTCTTC | - | - | TRBJ2-1 | TRBV11-3
CAVRGGNTEAFF | TGTGCCGTGAGGGGGGGGAACACTGAAGCTTTCTTT | - | - | TRBJ1-1 | TRBV7-6
CASSLAQGVGGELFF | TGTGCCAGCAGCTTAGCTCAGGGCGTAGGCGGGGAGCTGTTTTTT | - | - | TRBJ2-2 | TRBV7-2
CASSLAGDTGELFF | TGCGCCAGCAGCTTGGCAGGCGACACCGGGGAGCTGTTTTTT | - | - | TRBJ2-2 | TRBV5-1
CASSTGTPDPNTGELFF | TGTGCCAGCAGCACAGGGACGCCCGATCCAAACACCGGGGAGCTGTTTTTT | - | - | TRBJ2-2 | TRBV9
CASTDEREKGTGELFF | TGTGCCAGCACTGATGAGCGGGAGAAGGGAACCGGGGAGCTGTTTTTT | TRBD2 | - | TRBJ2-2 | TRBV6-6
CASTIGTGSYEQYF | TGTGCCAGCACCATAGGGACAGGTTCCTACGAGCAGTACTTC | TRBD1 | - | TRBJ2-7 | TRBV2
CASSSEGATNEKLFF | TGCGCCAGCAGCTCAGAAGGGGCAACTAATGAAAAACTGTTTTTT | - | - | TRBJ1-4 | TRBV5-1
CASSHPSGSLRTDTQYF | TGTGCCAGCAGCCACCCTAGCGGCTCCCTCCGCACAGATACGCAGTATTTT | TRBD2 | few | TRBJ2-3 | TRBV7-8
CASSPYSSKGELFF | TGTGCCAGCAGCCCGTACAGTAGTAAGGGGGAGCTGTTTTTT | - | - | TRBJ2-2 | TRBV14
CSVAGVDGYTF | TGCAGCGTTGCAGGGGTCGATGGCTACACCTTC | - | - | TRBJ1-2 | TRBV29-1
CATSRPGQGREQYF | TGTGCCACCAGCAGGCCCGGACAGGGGCGCGAGCAGTACTTC | TRBD1 | - | TRBJ2-7 | TRBV15
CASSVHGTGNSGNTIYF | TGTGCCAGCAGCGTACATGGGACAGGAAACTCTGGAAACACCATATATTTT | TRBD1 | - | TRBJ1-3 | TRBV9
CASSYSPGQGTTQYF | TGTGCCAGCAGTTACTCCCCTGGACAGGGTACAACCCAGTACTTC | TRBD1 | - | TRBJ2-5 | TRBV6-5
CASTLQGAHRNTEAFF | TGTGCCAGCACTTTACAGGGGGCTCATAGGAACACTGAAGCTTTCTTT | TRBD1 | - | TRBJ1-1 | TRBV2
CASSMPGGHEQYF | TGCGCCAGCAGCATGCCCGGCGGCCACGAGCAGTACTTC | - | - | TRBJ2-7 | TRBV5-1
CASSLSAGQNTGELFF | TGTGCCAGCAGCTTATCAGCGGGACAGAACACCGGGGAGCTGTTTTTT | - | - | TRBJ2-2 | TRBV11-3
CASSAVTATEAFF | TGTGCCAGCAGCGCCGTTACTGCCACTGAAGCTTTCTTT | - | - | TRBJ1-1 | TRBV5-4
CASSGGRRQETQYF | TGTGCCAGCAGCGGGGGAAGGAGGCAAGAGACCCAGTACTTC | - | - | TRBJ2-5 | TRBV25-1
CASSIGLAGYPEQYF | TGTGCCAGCAGCATCGGGCTAGCGGGGTACCCCGAGCAGTACTTC | TRBD2 | - | TRBJ2-7 | TRBV11-3
CASSSERGQVRGNQPQHF | TGTGCCAGCAGCTCCGAGAGGGGGCAGGTTCGAGGCAATCAGCCCCAGCATTTT | TRBD1 | - | TRBJ1-5 | TRBV28
CASKRYNTEAFF | TGTGCCAGCAAGAGATACAACACTGAAGCTTTCTTT | - | - | TRBJ1-1 | TRBV7-2
CASSQARQAGSYNSPLHF | TGCGCCAGCAGCCAAGCCCGACAGGCCGGGTCCTATAATTCACCCCTCCACTTT | - | - | TRBJ1-6 | TRBV4-1
CASTQPGGRTEAFF | TGCGCCAGCACCCAGCCCGGGGGGCGGACTGAAGCTTTCTTT | - | - | TRBJ1-1 | TRBV5-1
CAISEAIYVGQGEAFF | TGTGCCATCAGTGAGGCTATTTACGTGGGACAGGGCGAAGCTTTCTTT | TRBD1 | - | TRBJ1-1 | TRBV10-3
CASSRTGITGELFF | TGTGCCAGCAGCCGGACAGGAATCACCGGGGAGCTGTTTTTT | TRBD1 | - | TRBJ2-2 | TRBV3-1/TRBV3-2
CASSPREVWGGTEAFF | TGTGCCAGCAGCCCTCGGGAGGTGTGGGGGGGGACTGAAGCTTTCTTT | - | - | TRBJ1-1 | TRBV4-2
CASTDPGGLGTEAFF | TGTGCCAGCACCGACCCGGGGGGGCTTGGCACTGAAGCTTTCTTT | - | - | TRBJ1-1 | TRBV7-2
CASSRDNSYEQYF | TGTGCCAGCAGCCGGGACAACTCCTACGAGCAGTACTTC | - | - | TRBJ2-7 | TRBV7-9
CSVRTGGSYEQYF | TGCAGCGTACGAACAGGGGGCTCCTACGAGCAGTACTTC | TRBD1 | - | TRBJ2-7 | TRBV29-1
CSVEDGGDRGYSNTEAFF | TGCAGCGTTGAAGATGGGGGGGACAGGGGATACTCGAACACTGAAGCTTTCTTT | TRBD1 | - | TRBJ1-1 | TRBV29-1
CASSPGGSNSPLHF | TGTGCCAGCAGTCCAGGGGGTTCGAATTCACCCCTCCACTTT | TRBD1 | - | TRBJ1-6 | TRBV7-2
CASSSLPGQGNYEQYF | TGCGCCAGCAGCTCACTGCCGGGACAGGGGAACTACGAGCAGTACTTC | TRBD1 | few | TRBJ2-7 | TRBV5-1
CASSLVRGSGNTIYF | TGTGCCAGCAGCTTAGTCAGGGGGTCTGGAAACACCATATATTTT | TRBD1 | - | TRBJ1-3 | TRBV7-9
CASSDAGGGNQPQHF | TGTGCCAGCAGTGACGCGGGGGGCGGCAATCAGCCCCAGCATTTT | - | - | TRBJ1-5 | TRBV2
CASSPRGDPQAYGYTF | TGCGCCAGCAGCCCCAGGGGGGACCCTCAGGCGTATGGCTACACCTTC | TRBD1 | once | TRBJ1-2 | TRBV5-1
CASSPQGSNEKLFF | TGTGCCAGCTCACCCCAGGGTTCCAATGAAAAACTGTTTTTT | - | - | TRBJ1-4 | TRBV18
CASSYINAEAFF | TGTGCCAGCAGCTACATAAACGCTGAAGCTTTCTTT | - | - | TRBJ1-1 | TRBV5-5
CASSQAISGLRIEQYF | TGCGCCAGCAGTCAGGCCATTAGCGGGCTGAGAATTGAGCAGTACTTC | TRBD2 | - | TRBJ2-7 | TRBV23-1
CASSEYGSGTGELFF | TGTGCCAGCAGTGAATATGGTAGCGGCACCGGGGAGCTGTTTTTT | - | - | TRBJ2-2 | TRBV25-1
CASSTGLDGKLFF | TGTGCCAGCAGTACAGGATTGGACGGAAAACTGTTTTTT | - | - | TRBJ1-4 | TRBV25-1
CASSLRTDTSSGNTIYF | TGTGCCAGCAGCTTGAGAACCGACACGAGCTCTGGAAACACCATATATTTT | - | - | TRBJ1-3 | TRBV11-2
CASSLRGGRVDGGYNEQFF | TGTGCCAGCAGCTTAAGAGGCGGGAGGGTGGATGGGGGCTACAATGAGCAGTTCTTC | TRBD2 | - | TRBJ2-1 | TRBV7-6
CASSPERRGGAGLAQYF | TGTGCCAGCAGTCCCGAGAGGCGCGGGGGGGCCGGGTTGGCCCAGTACTTC | TRBD2 | - | TRBJ2-5 | TRBV6-2/TRBV6-3
CASSPRQGEQFF | TGTGCCAGCAGCCCGAGACAGGGTGAGCAGTTCTTC | TRBD1 | - | TRBJ2-1 | TRBV11-1
CAISESGQLSSGANVLTF | TGTGCCATCAGTGAGTCGGGACAGCTAAGCTCTGGGGCCAACGTCCTGACTTTC | TRBD1 | - | TRBJ2-6 | TRBV10-3